Here is one T cell receptor (beta chain) with its context. Study processing details: Estimated nucleated cell counts came from reference gene primer amplification. The protocol was immunoSEQ multiplex PCR, while the TCRdb copy is restricted to in-frame clones and leaves out a portion. The V and J calls and clone size come from that table; D and trimming were worked out from the DNA. The repertoire holds some 350,000 clones, with about 90% as singletons. The entry originates in a study of blood T cell repertoires in COVID-19. Study context: Samples of COVID-19 (acute and convalescent) were obtained from the United States, Italy and Spain. Sources were T cells, B-cell-depleted T cells, or PBMCs; the material itself was cDNA or gDNA.

The study counted Cohort 3 donors as recovered given two negative PCRs, clearance, or symptom resolution. This CDR3 is built from 14 residues. CDR1 and CDR2 from the germline V gene are MRHNA and SNTAGT. Unmatched junction bases numbered 6, after V lost 6 bases and J lost 7 bases. V gene TRBV6-4 combines with J gene TRBJ1-4, with 9 bases lining up with TRBD1. The sequence came from a young woman who had recovered from COVID-19. Sequencing used PBMCs or T cells enriched from blood (not recorded which). The CDR3 coding sequence is TGTGCCAGCAGGGACAGGGGAGGAACTGAAAAACTGTTTTTT. This gives the protein CASRDRGGTEKLFF.